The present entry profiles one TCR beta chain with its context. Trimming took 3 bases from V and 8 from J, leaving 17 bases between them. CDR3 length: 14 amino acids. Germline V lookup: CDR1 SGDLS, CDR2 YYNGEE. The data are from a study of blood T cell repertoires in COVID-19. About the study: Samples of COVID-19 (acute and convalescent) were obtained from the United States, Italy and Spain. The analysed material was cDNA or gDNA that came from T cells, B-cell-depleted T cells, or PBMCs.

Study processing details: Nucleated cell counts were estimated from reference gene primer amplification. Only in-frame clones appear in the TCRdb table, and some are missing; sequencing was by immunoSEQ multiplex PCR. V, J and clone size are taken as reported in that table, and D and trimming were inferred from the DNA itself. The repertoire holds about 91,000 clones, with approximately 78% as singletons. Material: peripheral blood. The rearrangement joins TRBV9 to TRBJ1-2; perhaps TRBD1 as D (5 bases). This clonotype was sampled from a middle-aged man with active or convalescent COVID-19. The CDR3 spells CASSETGRREGYTF. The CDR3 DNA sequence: TGTGCCAGCAGCGAAACGGGGCGACGGGAGGGCTACACCTTC.